This entry describes one T cell receptor beta chain. Its target is unknown. An end of the junction differs from the germline gene, which may be a read error. Germline CDR1 and CDR2: DFQATT and SNEGSKA (reference sequence). The length of the CDR3 is 13 residues. These data belong to a study of tumor and adjacent non-tumor tissue in lung cancer. Study as a whole: Aged about 31 to 85 years, patients included roughly 10 men and a handful of women with stage I to III disease. Findings and limits, study-wide: Tumor TCR diversity, when higher, was linked to shorter survival. Tumor tissue had significantly higher TCR diversity than normal lung. Normal lung showed higher cumulative top 100 clone frequency than tumor.

The library came from three nested PCR rounds adapted from ARM-PCR protocols. One entry per CDR3 protein results from TCRdb running MiXCR on the multiplex PCR reads. The sample lists approximately 100,000 distinct CDR3 sequences, 65% occurring once. RNA was extracted from bulk tissue without any cell sorting. More than 3 cm separated this lung sample from the edge of the tumor. The genes are TRBV20-1 and TRBJ1-1; possible D gene TRBD1, 5 bases. The receptor was isolated from a man younger than 45 with non-small cell lung cancer. The specimen was distant non-tumor lung tissue. The CDR3 DNA is TGCAGTGCTACCCCCGGGACTAACACTGAAGCTCTCTTT. As protein: CSATPGTNTEALF.